The 9 T cell receptor beta chains given below trace back to one sample, sequenced in a study of response to subunit inactivated influenza vaccine. TCRdb passed the RT-PCR reads through MiXCR, listing each CDR3 protein once. The sample yields some 540,000 distinct CDR3 sequences, approximately 24% seen once. The sample also formed part of further work on T cells expressing NK-cell markers. That source reports: Making the TCR beta cDNA relied on 5'RACE template switching with UMIs.

The source material was CD4+ T cells sorted from PBMCs, sampled 12 days after vaccination. Receptors originate from a man between 50 and 59 years old who received an inactivated influenza vaccine.

The chain couples TRBV28 to TRBJ2-7; TRBD2 matches at 11 bases. The J segment lost 7 bases and the V segment lost 7 bases, leaving 9 bases of the junction unmatched. Germline assignment: CDR1 MDHEN and CDR2 SYDVKM. This CDR3 has 14 residues. The DNA for the CDR3 is TGTGCCAGCATTCAACTAGCGGGAGTGGGGGAGCAGTACTTC. Protein product: CASIQLAGVGEQYF. Supplemented by reference TRBV28 and TRBJ2-7, the full variable domain reads DVKVTQSSRYLVKRTGEKVFLECVQDMDHENMFWYRQDPGLGLRLIYFSYDVKMKEKGDIPEGYSVSREKKERFSLILESASTNQTSMYLCASIQLAGVGEQYFGPGTRLTVT.

V gene TRBV20-1 combines with J gene TRBJ2-7; D gene unclear. The CDR3 loop spans 14 amino acids. V was clipped by 3 bases and J by 0 bases, with 12 bases between them. Germline values: CDR1 DFQATT, CDR2 SNEGSKA (reference sequence). CDR3 in amino acids: CSARGLGTSYEQYF. Written as DNA, the CDR3 is TGCAGTGCTAGGGGCTTGGGAACCTCCTACGAGCAGTACTTC.

This clonotype was detected only a few times. The chain links TRBV5-1 to TRBJ2-5; 9 nucleotides agree with TRBD1. Germline CDR1 is SGHRS and CDR2 is YFSETQ. After removal of 4 bases from V and 3 bases from J, the junction contained 7 bases not matched to a gene. The CDR3 totals 15 residues. CDR3 residues: CASSPPRTGEETQYF. For the CDR3, the DNA is TGCGCCAGCAGCCCGCCCCGGACAGGGGAAGAGACCCAGTACTTC.

This clonotype showed up just a few times. This chain joins TRBV5-1 and TRBJ2-7; no definite D call. Trimming left V 2 bases short and J 12 bases short, with 15 bases between. The CDR3 consists of 12 residues. Germline lookup yields CDR1 SGHRS and CDR2 YFSETQ. CDR3 in amino acids: CASSFVSGERYF. The CDR3 coding sequence is TGCGCCAGCAGCTTTGTATCGGGCGAACGGTACTTC.

The table lists this clonotype with a few counts. The rearrangement joins TRBV4-3 to TRBJ1-2; D is perhaps TRBD1 (6 bases). V dropped 0 bases and J dropped 5 bases, with 13 bases sitting between them. Germline assignment: CDR1 LGHNA and CDR2 YSLEER. The CDR3 has 15 amino acids. The CDR3 sequence is CASSQDPGGIYGYTF. For the CDR3, the DNA is TGCGCCAGCAGCCAAGACCCGGGGGGCATTTATGGCTACACCTTC.

The chain carries TRBV7-2 and TRBJ1-6; D is perhaps TRBD1 (5 bases). This CDR3 has 16 residues. The ends were cut back, 5 bases at V and 10 bases at J, with 21 bases in the middle. The V gene's germline CDR1 is SGHTA and CDR2 FQGNSA. The CDR3 region is CASSVGGAPSDSPLHF. The CDR3 nucleotides are TGTGCCAGCAGCGTAGGAGGGGCCCCGTCGGACTCACCCCTCCACTTT.

The gene calls are TRBV2 and TRBJ2-1; TRBD2 is a possible D gene (5 bases). This CDR3 comprises 14 residues. In germline, CDR1 is SNHLY, CDR2 FYNNEI. V gave up 0 bases and J gave up 4 bases, with 7 bases separating them. Written as DNA, the CDR3 is TGTGCCAGCAGTGAAGCGCGGGCGTACAATGAGCAGTTCTTC. Amino acid sequence: CASSEARAYNEQFF.

The chain joins TRBV6-2 or TRBV6-3 to TRBJ2-5, with TRBD2 identical over 12 bases. The junction had 15 bases not matched to a gene; V was cut back by 4 bases and J by 6 bases. Looked up from germline, CDR1 is MNHEY and CDR2 is SVGEGT. This CDR3 region has 18 residues. CDR3 protein: CASSSVPSGRALVKTQYF. CDR3 coding DNA: TGTGCCAGCAGTTCCGTGCCTAGCGGGAGGGCCCTGGTAAAGACCCAGTACTTC.

This chain connects TRBV30 to TRBJ2-3; TRBD1 is a possible D gene (5 bases). The CDR3 is made up of 14 amino acids. V lost 0 bases, J lost 4 bases, and 11 bases lay in between. Germline V lookup: CDR1 GTSNPN, CDR2 SVGIG (reference sequence). This chain's CDR3 is CAWSVLRVADTQYF. CDR3 nucleotide sequence: TGTGCCTGGAGTGTACTCAGGGTCGCAGATACGCAGTATTTT.